Shown below are 20 T cell receptor beta chains from a single sample sequenced in a study of identical twins. MiXCR, applied by TCRdb to the 5' RACE reads, yields one record per CDR3 protein. The sample has around 100,000 distinct CDR3 sequences, under 7% seen once. Source material: memory T cells sorted from blood. All receptors come from a woman in her 50s in good health.

At least ten counts were recorded for this clonotype. V usage is TRBV5-1 and J usage is TRBJ2-1; TRBD2 agrees at 7 bases. There are 16 residues in the CDR3. Germline-derived CDR1 and CDR2 are SGHRS and YFSETQ. V shed 4 bases and J 3 bases; nucleotides not matched to a gene: 10. The CDR3 sequence: CASSPQPASGYNEQFF. The CDR3, as DNA: TGCGCCAGCAGCCCTCAACCGGCTAGCGGCTACAATGAGCAGTTCTTC.

The chain recombines TRBV30 with TRBJ1-2; no clear D. V was cut by 4 bases and J by 3 bases, with 6 bases left in between. CDR1 and CDR2 (germline): GTSNPN, SVGIG (reference sequence). This CDR3 region has 11 residues. CDR3 region: CAWIMHYGYTF. The CDR3, as DNA: TGTGCCTGGATCATGCACTATGGCTACACCTTC.

This clonotype was counted ten times or more. This chain joins TRBV20-1 and TRBJ1-1, with 8 bases aligning to TRBD1. The CDR3 extends over 13 amino acids. Trimming cost V 4 bases and J 5 bases; bases outside gene matches: 6. The germline V gene encodes CDR1 DFQATT and CDR2 SNEGSKA (reference sequence). Here the CDR3 DNA reads TGCAGTGCTACAGGGGGCGGGGGTACTGAAGCTTTCTTT. This translates into CSATGGGGTEAFF.

This clonotype was observed a few times. The chain recombines TRBV12-3 or TRBV12-4 with TRBJ2-1, with 8 bases identical to TRBD1. V lost 6 bases to trimming and J lost 7 bases; unmatched junction nucleotides: 8. The CDR3 totals 14 residues. CDR3: CASRSGGSVNEQFF. For the CDR3, the DNA is TGTGCCAGCAGGTCAGGGGGCTCGGTGAATGAGCAGTTCTTC.

The sample holds many counts of this clonotype. The chain joins TRBV20-1 to TRBJ2-1; 8 bases align to TRBD2. The germline gives CDR1 DFQATT, CDR2 SNEGSKA (reference sequence). The V and J ends lost 1 base and 5 bases, in that order; junction bases with no gene match: 13. The CDR3 sequence is 17 residues long. The CDR3 region is CSARAPSGGRKNNEQFF. CDR3 sequence (DNA): TGCAGTGCTAGAGCCCCCTCTGGCGGGAGGAAGAACAATGAGCAGTTCTTC.

This clonotype showed up many times. The genes are TRBV7-2 and TRBJ1-2; D not resolved. The length of the CDR3 is 14 residues. Germline V gene lookup returns CDR1 SGHTA and CDR2 FQGNSA. The ends were cut back, 5 bases at V and 2 bases at J, with 12 bases in the middle. CDR3 sequence (DNA): TGTGCCAGCAGCCTCGTCGGGTCCAACTATGGCTACACCTTC. Protein: CASSLVGSNYGYTF. The full variable domain, its missing parts supplied by reference TRBV7-2 and TRBJ1-2, is GAGVSQSPSNKVTEKGKDVELRCDPISGHTALYWYRQSLGQGLEFLIYFQGNSAPDKSGLPSDRFSAERTGGSVSTLTIQRTQQEDSAVYLCASSLVGSNYGYTFGSGTRLTVV.

In this sample, this clonotype turned up a few times. The chain recombines TRBV5-4 with TRBJ2-2; TRBD2 agrees at 10 bases. CDR1 and CDR2 (germline): SGHNT, YYREEE (reference sequence). The trim removed 3 bases at V and 8 bases at J, leaving 7 bases unmatched. The CDR3 sequence is 15 residues long. CDR3 amino acids: CASSSSGRGGGELFF. The DNA of the CDR3 is TGTGCCAGCAGCTCGAGCGGGAGGGGAGGAGGGGAGCTGTTTTTT. The variable domain in full, with the rest retrieved from reference TRBV5-4 and TRBJ2-2, is ETGVTQSPTHLIKTRGQQVTLRCSSQSGHNTVSWYQQALGQGPQFIFQYYREEENGRGNFPPRFSGLQFPNYSSELNVNALELDDSALYLCASSSSGRGGGELFFGEGSRLTVL.

In its sample, this clonotype was seen many times. The chain is built from TRBV7-8 and TRBJ2-4; tentative D call: TRBD2 (6 bases). Trimming shortened V by 5 bases and J by 1 base, and 9 bases separated the two germline ends. Germline V gene lookup returns CDR1 SGHVS and CDR2 FQNEAQ. The length of the CDR3 is 14 residues. In DNA form, the CDR3 reads TGTGCCAGCAGCCCTACTAGCGCCAAAAACATTCAGTACTTC. Its translation is CASSPTSAKNIQYF.

This clonotype has at least ten counts. This chain uses TRBV4-1 with TRBJ2-1, with TRBD2 matching 7 bases. The V gene end was trimmed by 1 base and the J gene end by 3 bases; junction bases not matched to a gene: 6. From germline, CDR1 is MGHRA and CDR2 YSYEKL. This CDR3 spans 16 amino acids. The CDR3 nucleotides read TGCGCCAGCAGCCAAGGACGCGCGGGAGTCTACAATGAGCAGTTCTTC. It translates to CASSQGRAGVYNEQFF.

This clonotype was seen many times. This chain links TRBV5-4 with TRBJ2-7; 7 bases map to TRBD2. The V gene end was trimmed by 4 bases and the J gene end by 2 bases; junction bases not matched to a gene: 9. This CDR3 region has 15 residues. Germline V CDR1 and CDR2: SGHNT, YYREEE (reference sequence). Here the CDR3 reads CASSPRLAGAYEQYF. CDR3 sequence (DNA): TGTGCCAGCAGCCCCCGCCTCGCGGGAGCCTACGAGCAGTACTTC.

This clonotype came up many times. The chain links TRBV12-3 or TRBV12-4 to TRBJ1-6; weak D call: TRBD1 (5 bases). There are 14 residues in the CDR3. Trimming shortened V by 6 bases and J by 10 bases, and 16 bases separated the two germline ends. Here the CDR3 DNA reads TGTGCCAGCAGCCTTAGGCTCGGGGGGTCACCCCTCCACTTT. This translates into CASSLRLGGSPLHF.

This clonotype turned up a few times. CDR3 sequence reads: CASSPLVGELFF. The CDR3 DNA reads as TGTGCCAGCAGTCCCTTAGTCGGGGAGCTGTTTTTT. The rearrangement uses TRBV28 and TRBJ2-2; D ambiguous. The CDR3 is 12 residues long. The germline V gene has CDR1 MDHEN and CDR2 SYDVKM. The V end was cut by 5 bases, the J end by 7 bases, with 8 bases between.

This clonotype appeared many times. The chain is built from TRBV12-3 or TRBV12-4 and TRBJ1-2; TRBD1 agrees at 8 bases. This CDR3 is built from 15 residues. V lost 5 bases to trimming and J lost 4 bases; unmatched junction nucleotides: 9. Here the CDR3 reads CASSPRQGRFYGYTF. The DNA for the CDR3 is TGTGCCAGCAGTCCCCGACAGGGGAGGTTCTATGGCTACACCTTC.

The chain recombines TRBV18 with TRBJ1-5; TRBD1 matches 8 bases. The CDR3 has 16 amino acids. Trimming removed 3 bases from V and 10 bases from J; junction bases left unmatched: 14. Germline V gene lookup returns CDR1 KGHSH and CDR2 LQKENI. The CDR3 is CASSPIPGQENLPQHF. The CDR3 nucleotides are TGTGCCAGCTCACCCATACCGGGACAGGAGAATTTACCCCAGCATTTT. The full variable domain, its missing parts supplied by reference TRBV18 and TRBJ1-5, is NAGVMQNPRHLVRRRGQEARLRCSPMKGHSHVYWYRQLPEEGLKFMVYLQKENIIDESGMPKERFSAEFPKEGPSILRIQQVVRGDSAAYFCASSPIPGQENLPQHFGDGTRLSIL.

This clonotype was found many times. The V and J genes are TRBV14 and TRBJ1-6; D may be TRBD1 (5 bases). The CDR3 runs to 14 residues. The V and J ends lost 2 bases and 10 bases respectively, with 12 bases between them. Germline V CDR1 and CDR2: SGHDN, FVKESK. The CDR3 DNA reads as TGTGCCAGCAGCCAAAGGGGCCGGGGCTCACCCCTCCACTTT. Encoded protein: CASSQRGRGSPLHF.

This clonotype was recorded many times. V is TRBV10-3 and J is TRBJ2-7; a weak D match, TRBD1 (5 bases). The CDR3 sequence is 11 residues long. The germline CDR1 and CDR2 sequences are ENHRY and SYGVKD. The chain's CDR3 is CAVRATYEQYV. The CDR3 bases are TGTGCCGTCAGGGCTACCTACGAGCAGTACGTC.

This clonotype came up many times. The V gene is TRBV11-2, the J gene TRBJ2-4; no definite D call. V was shortened by 1 base and J by 6 bases, with 7 bases between the two germline ends. From germline, CDR1 is SGHAT and CDR2 FQNNGV. This CDR3 contains 13 residues. CDR3 amino acids: CASSLGSINIQYF. Written as DNA, the CDR3 is TGTGCCAGCAGCTTAGGTAGCATAAACATTCAGTACTTC.

This clonotype was counted many times. The chain combines TRBV15 with TRBJ1-2, with a possible D match to TRBD1 (6 bases). Germline loops: CDR1 LNHNV, CDR2 YYDKDF (reference sequence). The CDR3 loop spans 14 amino acids. V was trimmed by 1 base and J by 8 bases, leaving 14 bases between them. The CDR3, as DNA: TGTGCCACCAGCAGAGCAGGGGCTAATCCGGGCTACACCTTC. Its protein is CATSRAGANPGYTF.

Here the CDR3 DNA reads TGCGCCAGCAGCCCCCAACTGCAGGGGGGAGGTGAGCAGTTCTTC. This translates into CASSPQLQGGGEQFF. The rearrangement joins TRBV5-1 to TRBJ2-1, with D perhaps TRBD1 (7 bases). This CDR3 contains 15 residues. Trimming took 4 bases from V and 9 from J, leaving 20 bases between them. The germline gives CDR1 SGHRS, CDR2 YFSETQ.

This chain links TRBV11-2 with TRBJ1-3; 9 bases are shared with TRBD1. From germline, CDR1 is SGHAT and CDR2 FQNNGV. The CDR3 is 15 residues long. Germline trimming cut 1 base from V and 7 bases from J; bases unmatched to any gene: 5. CDR3 loop: CASSLVTGGINTIYF. Here the CDR3 DNA reads TGTGCCAGCAGCTTAGTTACAGGGGGCATCAACACCATATATTTT.